A single TCR beta chain is shown here with its context. Its antigen is not known. Unmatched junction bases numbered 8, after V lost 5 bases and J lost 5 bases. The CDR3 runs 14 residues. Germline-derived CDR1 and CDR2 are MNHEY and SMNVEV (reference sequence). These data come from a study of cytomegalovirus exposure and HLA in healthy donors. This PCR relied on a set of 60 Vbeta primers and 13 Jbeta primers. TCRdb's copy holds only in-frame clones and misses some; the assay was immunoSEQ multiplex PCR. The sample has approximately 150,000 clones; roughly two thirds are singletons. Study results and limitations: Later, TCR association rates were found to vary by HLA locus, highest for DRB1 and lowest for HLA-C.

This rearrangement joins TRBV27 to TRBJ2-7, with 8 positions matching TRBD1. The receptor comes from a young woman in good health and CMV-seropositive. Material for sequencing was PBMCs. CDR3 sequence: CASSPKTGVDEQYF. The CDR3 region has the DNA TGTGCCAGCAGTCCTAAGACAGGGGTCGACGAGCAGTACTTC.